This T cell receptor (beta chain) was captured by sequencing in a study of follicular helper T cells after annual influenza vaccination. For the study at large: For some subjects, blood spans the 2013-2014, 2014-2015 and 2015-2016 annual vaccinations.

CDR3 size: 12 residues. Trimming removed 3 bases from V and 7 bases from J, with 10 bases in between. From germline, CDR1 is SGHVS and CDR2 FQNEAQ. Study findings and constraints: Plasmablast frequency change correlated with clonality change in ICOS+CD38+ cTfh.

Assay: immunoSEQ multiplex PCR; the TCRdb copy retains only in-frame clones and omits some. Here the sample spans about 8,700 clones, approximately 85% being singletons. The time point: 2015-2016 season, 7 days after influenza vaccination. For this clone: Its target is unknown.

Specimen: CXCR5+ CD38- circulating T follicular helper cells from blood, collected 7 days after influenza vaccination. The subset was: circulating Tfh, non-naive CD4+CXCR5+PD-1+ (ICOS+CD38+ or ICOS-CD38-). J is TRBJ2-7 and V is TRBV7-8; no firm D call. The receptor was isolated from an adult who received the influenza vaccine. The CDR3 coding sequence is TGTGCCAGCAGCTTCGCTGGGCGGGAGCAGTACTTC. Amino acid sequence: CASSFAGREQYF.